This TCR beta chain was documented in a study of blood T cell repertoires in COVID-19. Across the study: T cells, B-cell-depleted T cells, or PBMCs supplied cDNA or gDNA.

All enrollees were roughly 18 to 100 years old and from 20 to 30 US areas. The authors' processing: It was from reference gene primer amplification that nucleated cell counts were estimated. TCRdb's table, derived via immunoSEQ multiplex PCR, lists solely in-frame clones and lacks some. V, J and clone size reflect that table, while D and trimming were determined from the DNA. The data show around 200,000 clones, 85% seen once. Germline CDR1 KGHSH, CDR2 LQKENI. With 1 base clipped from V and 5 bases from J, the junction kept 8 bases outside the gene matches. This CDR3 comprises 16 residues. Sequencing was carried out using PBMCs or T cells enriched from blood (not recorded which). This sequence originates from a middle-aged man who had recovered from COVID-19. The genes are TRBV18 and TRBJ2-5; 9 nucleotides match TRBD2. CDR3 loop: CASSPRPAGGRETQYF. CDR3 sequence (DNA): TGTGCCAGCTCACCACGTCCAGCGGGAGGACGGGAGACCCAGTACTTC.